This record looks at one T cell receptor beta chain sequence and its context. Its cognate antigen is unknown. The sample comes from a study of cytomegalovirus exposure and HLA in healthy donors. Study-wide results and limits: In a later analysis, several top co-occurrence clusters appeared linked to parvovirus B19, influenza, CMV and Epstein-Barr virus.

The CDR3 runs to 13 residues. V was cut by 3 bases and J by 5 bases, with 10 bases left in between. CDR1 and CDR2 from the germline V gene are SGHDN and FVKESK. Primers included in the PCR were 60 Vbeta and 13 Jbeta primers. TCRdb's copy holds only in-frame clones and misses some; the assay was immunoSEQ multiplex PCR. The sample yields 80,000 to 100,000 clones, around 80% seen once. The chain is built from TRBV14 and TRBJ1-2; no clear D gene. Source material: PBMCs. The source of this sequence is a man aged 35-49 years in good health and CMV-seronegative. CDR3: CASSHFGFYGYTF. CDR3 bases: TGTGCCAGCAGCCATTTCGGGTTTTATGGCTACACCTTC.